This T cell receptor beta chain originates from a study of OX40 agonist ivuxolimab in advanced cancers. The overall study: Clinicians treated patients with ivuxolimab, an agonistic anti-OX40 (CD134) antibody. Whole-study results and caveats: The 0.1-3.0 mg/kg partial responders had among the lowest clonal expansion.

Cycle 7 day 1, cycle 4 day 1, and baseline were the timepoints at which blood was sampled. Germline CDR1 is PRHDT and CDR2 is FYEKMQ (reference sequence). The CDR3 totals 14 residues. The V and J ends lost 5 bases and 0 bases respectively, with 10 bases between them. About this clone: Its antigen is not known.

Sequenced by immunoSEQ multiplex PCR; TCRdb stores in-frame clones only, minus some. The sample has tens of thousands of clones, about nine tenths seen once; the top ten hold around 60%. The sequence came from an adult with an advanced solid tumor such as melanoma, head and neck, liver or kidney cancer. The chain couples TRBV13 to TRBJ1-1; D is possibly TRBD1 (6 bases). The input for sequencing was CD4+ or CD8+ T cells sorted from blood, taken in a trial of the OX40 agonist ivuxolimab. CDR3 sequence (DNA): TGTGCCAGCAGCCTTAGGGGGTTGAACACTGAAGCTTTCTTT. Amino acids: CASSLRGLNTEAFF. Variable domain in full (rest from reference TRBV13 and TRBJ1-1): AAGVIQSPRHLIKEKRETATLKCYPIPRHDTVYWYQQGPGQDPQFLISFYEKMQSDKGSIPDRFSAQQFSDYHSELNMSSLELGDSALYFCASSLRGLNTEAFFGQGTRLTVV.